Listed here are 2 T cell receptor beta chains from one sample, sequenced in a study of CD8 T cells in Susac syndrome. An amount of RNA that ranged from about 0.45 to 1 ug was reverse transcribed with random hexamers. TCRdb ran MiXCR on the immunoSEQ multiplex PCR reads and lists one entry per CDR3 protein. The data show roughly 120,000 distinct CDR3 sequences, with approximately 95% seen just once and roughly 0.3% held by the top ten. Sequenced material: CD8+ T cells from PBMCs. Receptors originate from a human donor with multiple sclerosis.

This rearrangement joins TRBV2 to TRBJ1-5; D possibly corresponds to TRBD1 (6 bases). The CDR3 runs 17 residues. The germline gives CDR1 SNHLY, CDR2 FYNNEI. V was cut by 3 bases and J by 4 bases, with 19 bases left in between. CDR3 nucleotide sequence: TGTGCCAGCAGTGAGTATCAGGGGCTACGGCCGAATCAGCCCCAGCATTTT. Translating gives CASSEYQGLRPNQPQHF.

The V and J genes are TRBV4-1 and TRBJ2-3; D may be TRBD1 (5 bases). With 0 bases removed from V and 2 bases from J, the gap between germline ends came to 15 bases. There are 17 residues in the CDR3. The germline V gene encodes CDR1 MGHRA and CDR2 YSYEKL. The CDR3 loop reads CASSQEARAAFTDTQYF. The CDR3 DNA reads TGCGCCAGCAGCCAAGAAGCCAGGGCTGCTTTCACAGATACGCAGTATTTT.